This T cell receptor beta chain originates from a study of cytomegalovirus exposure and HLA in healthy donors. General study points: The authors reported that TCR beta sequences could predict HLA-A and HLA-B alleles. These predictions were accurate for most subjects in the first cohort. Reported results showed that the classifier diagnosed cytomegalovirus status with high specificity and sensitivity. Donor immune exposure was known only as CMV serostatus.

As to this clone: As yet, its antigen is unknown.

The J segment lost 5 bases and the V segment lost 4 bases, leaving 11 bases of the junction unmatched. In germline, CDR1 is SGDLS, CDR2 YYNGEE. This CDR3 comprises 15 residues. Those who donated were healthy bone marrow donors. The PCR contained 60 Vbeta and 13 Jbeta primers. Generated by immunoSEQ multiplex PCR, the TCRdb table keeps only in-frame clones and is missing some. The sample comprises around 150,000 clones, over 60% of which are singletons, and about 1.7% rests with the top ten. This TCR derives from a man aged 35 to 55 in good health and CMV-seronegative. Material for sequencing was PBMCs. The V and J genes are TRBV9 and TRBJ1-2, with 7 bases matching TRBD1. The CDR3 region has the DNA TGTGCCAGCAGCTCGACATCCGGGACAGCTTATGGCTACACCTTC. It translates to CASSSTSGTAYGYTF.